This note documents a single T cell receptor (beta chain) sequence. The data were taken from a study of blood T cell repertoires in COVID-19. At the level of the study: Sources were T cells, B-cell-depleted T cells, or PBMCs; the material itself was cDNA or gDNA.

This CDR3 is 13 amino acids long. V shed 6 bases and J shed 3 bases, with 10 bases lying between them. Per germline, CDR1 MNHEY and CDR2 SVGAGI. As processed by the authors: Using reference gene primer amplification, nucleated cell counts were estimated. TCRdb's copy holds only in-frame clones and misses some; the assay was immunoSEQ multiplex PCR. V, J and clone size reflect that table, while D and trimming were determined from the DNA. The sample has about 76,000 clones, roughly 80% seen once; the top ten hold about 43%. The sequenced sample was peripheral blood. The V and J genes are TRBV6-5 and TRBJ2-3, with a tentative D call TRBD2 (6 bases). This receptor was taken from a man of 80 years or more with acute or convalescent COVID-19. This CDR3 reads CASSPGGTDTQYF. The CDR3 DNA is TGTGCCAGCAGCCCCGGGGGTACAGATACGCAGTATTTT.